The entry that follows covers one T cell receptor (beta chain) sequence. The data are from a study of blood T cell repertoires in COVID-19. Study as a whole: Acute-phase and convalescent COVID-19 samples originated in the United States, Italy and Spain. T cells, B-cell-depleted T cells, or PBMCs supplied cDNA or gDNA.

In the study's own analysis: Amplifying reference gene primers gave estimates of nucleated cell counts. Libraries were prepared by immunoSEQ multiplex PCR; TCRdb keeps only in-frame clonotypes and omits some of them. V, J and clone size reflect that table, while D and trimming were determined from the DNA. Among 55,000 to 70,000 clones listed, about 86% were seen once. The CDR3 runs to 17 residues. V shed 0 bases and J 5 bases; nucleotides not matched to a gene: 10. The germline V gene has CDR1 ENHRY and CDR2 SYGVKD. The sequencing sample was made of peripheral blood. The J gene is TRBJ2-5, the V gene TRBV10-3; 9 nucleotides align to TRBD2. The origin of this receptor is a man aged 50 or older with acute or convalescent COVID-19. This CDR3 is CAISESTGGRALETQYF. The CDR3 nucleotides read TGTGCCATCAGTGAGTCGACGGGCGGGAGGGCCTTGGAGACCCAGTACTTC.